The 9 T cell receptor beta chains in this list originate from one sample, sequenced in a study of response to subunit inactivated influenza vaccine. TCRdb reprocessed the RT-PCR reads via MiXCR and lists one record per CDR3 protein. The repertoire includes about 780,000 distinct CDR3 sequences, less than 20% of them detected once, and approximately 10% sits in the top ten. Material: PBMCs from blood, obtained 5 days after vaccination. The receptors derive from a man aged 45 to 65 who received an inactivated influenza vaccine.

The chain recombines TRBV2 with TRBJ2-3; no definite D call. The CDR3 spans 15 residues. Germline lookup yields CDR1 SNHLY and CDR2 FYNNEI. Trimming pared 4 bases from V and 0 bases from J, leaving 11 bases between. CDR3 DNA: TGTGCCAGCAGTGGAGAAGGCCTCAGCACAGATACGCAGTATTTT. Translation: CASSGEGLSTDTQYF.

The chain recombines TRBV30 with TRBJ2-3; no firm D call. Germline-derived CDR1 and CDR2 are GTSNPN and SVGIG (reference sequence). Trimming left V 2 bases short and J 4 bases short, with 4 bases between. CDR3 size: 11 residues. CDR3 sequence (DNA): TGTGCCTGGAGTACGTCAGATACGCAGTATTTT. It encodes CAWSTSDTQYF.

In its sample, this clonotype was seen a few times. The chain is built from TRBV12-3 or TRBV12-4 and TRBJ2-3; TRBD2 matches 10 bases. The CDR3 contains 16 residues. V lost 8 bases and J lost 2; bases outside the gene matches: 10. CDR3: CASGGSAGGATDTQYF. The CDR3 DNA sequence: TGTGCCAGCGGCGGGTCAGCGGGGGGGGCCACAGATACGCAGTATTTT.

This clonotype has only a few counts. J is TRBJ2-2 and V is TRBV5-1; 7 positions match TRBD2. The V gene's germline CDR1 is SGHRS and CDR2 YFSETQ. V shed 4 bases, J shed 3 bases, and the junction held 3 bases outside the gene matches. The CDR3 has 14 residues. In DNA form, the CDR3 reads TGCGCCAGCAGCCTAGGACTAGACACCGGGGAGCTGTTTTTT. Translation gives CASSLGLDTGELFF.

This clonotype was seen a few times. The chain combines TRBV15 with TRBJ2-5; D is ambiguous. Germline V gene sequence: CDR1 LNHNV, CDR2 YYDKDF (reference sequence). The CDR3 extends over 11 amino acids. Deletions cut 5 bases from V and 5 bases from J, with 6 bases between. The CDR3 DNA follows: TGTGCCACCAGCCTTGAGGAGACCCAGTACTTC. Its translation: CATSLEETQYF.

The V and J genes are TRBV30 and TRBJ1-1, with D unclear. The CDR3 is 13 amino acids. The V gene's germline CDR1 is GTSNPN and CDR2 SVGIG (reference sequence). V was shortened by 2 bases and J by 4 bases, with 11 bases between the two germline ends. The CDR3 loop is CAWSPRRGTEAFF. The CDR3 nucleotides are TGTGCCTGGAGTCCCAGAAGAGGCACTGAAGCTTTCTTT.

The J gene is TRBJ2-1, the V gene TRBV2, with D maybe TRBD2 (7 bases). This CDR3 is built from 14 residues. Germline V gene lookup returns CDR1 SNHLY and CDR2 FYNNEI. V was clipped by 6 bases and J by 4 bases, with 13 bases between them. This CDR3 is CASRKGGAYNEQFF. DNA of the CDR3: TGTGCCAGCAGGAAGGGGGGGGCTTACAATGAGCAGTTCTTC.

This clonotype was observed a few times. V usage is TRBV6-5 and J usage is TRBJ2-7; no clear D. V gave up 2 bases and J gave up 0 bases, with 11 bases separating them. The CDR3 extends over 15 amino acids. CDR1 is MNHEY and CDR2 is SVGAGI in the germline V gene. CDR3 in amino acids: CASSYTVSSSYEQYF. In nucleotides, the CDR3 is TGTGCCAGCAGTTACACGGTTTCCAGCTCCTACGAGCAGTACTTC.

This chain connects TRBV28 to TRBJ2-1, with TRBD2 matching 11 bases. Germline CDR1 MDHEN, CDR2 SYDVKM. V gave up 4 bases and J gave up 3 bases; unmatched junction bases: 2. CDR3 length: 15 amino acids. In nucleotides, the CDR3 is TGTGCCAGCAGTTCTAGCGGGGGGAACTACAATGAGCAGTTCTTC. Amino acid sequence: CASSSSGGNYNEQFF.